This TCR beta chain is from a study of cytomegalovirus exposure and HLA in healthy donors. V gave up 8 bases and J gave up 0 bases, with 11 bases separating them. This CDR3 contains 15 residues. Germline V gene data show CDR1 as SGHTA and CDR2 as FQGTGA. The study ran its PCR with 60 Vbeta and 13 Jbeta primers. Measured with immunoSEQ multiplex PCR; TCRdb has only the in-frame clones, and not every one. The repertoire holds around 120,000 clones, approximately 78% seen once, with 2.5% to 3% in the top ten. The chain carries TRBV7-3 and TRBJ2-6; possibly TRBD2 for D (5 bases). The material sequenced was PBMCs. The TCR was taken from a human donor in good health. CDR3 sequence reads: CASSAEGSGANVLTF. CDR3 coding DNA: TGTGCCAGCTCGGCTGAGGGCTCTGGGGCCAACGTCCTGACTTTC.